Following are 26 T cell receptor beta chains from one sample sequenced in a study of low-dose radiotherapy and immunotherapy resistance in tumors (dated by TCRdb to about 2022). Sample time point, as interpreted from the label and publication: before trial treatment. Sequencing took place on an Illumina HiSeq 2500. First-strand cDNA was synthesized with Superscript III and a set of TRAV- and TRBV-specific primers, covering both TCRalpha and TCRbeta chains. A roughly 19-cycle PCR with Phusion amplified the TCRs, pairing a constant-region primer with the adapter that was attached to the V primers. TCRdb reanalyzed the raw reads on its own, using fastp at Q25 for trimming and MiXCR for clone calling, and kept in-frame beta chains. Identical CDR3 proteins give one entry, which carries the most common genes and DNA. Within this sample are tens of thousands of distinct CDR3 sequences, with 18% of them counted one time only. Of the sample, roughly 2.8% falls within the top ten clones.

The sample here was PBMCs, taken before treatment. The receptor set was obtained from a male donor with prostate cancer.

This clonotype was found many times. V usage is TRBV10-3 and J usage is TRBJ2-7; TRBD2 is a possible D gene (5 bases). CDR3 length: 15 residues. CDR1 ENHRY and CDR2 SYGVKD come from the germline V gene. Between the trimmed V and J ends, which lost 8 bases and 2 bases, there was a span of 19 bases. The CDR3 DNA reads TGTGCCATCGGGGAAGAGGGCAACCCAACCTACGAGCAGTACTTC. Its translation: CAIGEEGNPTYEQYF.

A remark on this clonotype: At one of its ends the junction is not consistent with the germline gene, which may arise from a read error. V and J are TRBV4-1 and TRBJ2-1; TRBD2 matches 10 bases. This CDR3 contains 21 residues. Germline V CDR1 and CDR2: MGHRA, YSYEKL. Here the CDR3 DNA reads TGTGCCAGCAGCCAAGAGGGGGTGGGGCTAGCGGGGGCAAGCTCCTACAATGAGCAGTTCTTC. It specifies CASSQEGVGLAGASSYNEQFF.

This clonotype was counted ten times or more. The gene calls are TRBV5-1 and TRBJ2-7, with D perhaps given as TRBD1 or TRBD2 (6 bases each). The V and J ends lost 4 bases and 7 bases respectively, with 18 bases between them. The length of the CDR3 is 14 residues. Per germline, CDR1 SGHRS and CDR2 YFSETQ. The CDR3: CASSDPGGQGEQYF. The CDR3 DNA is TGCGCCAGCAGCGACCCCGGGGGTCAGGGGGAGCAGTACTTC.

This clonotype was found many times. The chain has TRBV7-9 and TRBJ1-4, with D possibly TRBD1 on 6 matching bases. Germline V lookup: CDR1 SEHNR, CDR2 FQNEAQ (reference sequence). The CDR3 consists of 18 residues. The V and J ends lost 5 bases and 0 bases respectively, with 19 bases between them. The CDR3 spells CASSPTDSKRATNEKLFF. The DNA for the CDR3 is TGTGCCAGCAGCCCCACGGACAGCAAACGAGCAACTAATGAAAAACTGTTTTTT.

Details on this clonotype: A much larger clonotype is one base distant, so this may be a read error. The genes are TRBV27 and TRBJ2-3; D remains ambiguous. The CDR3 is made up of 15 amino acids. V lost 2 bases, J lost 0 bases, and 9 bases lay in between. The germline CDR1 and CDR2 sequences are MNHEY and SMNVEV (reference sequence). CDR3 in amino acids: CASSLGLGSTDTQYF. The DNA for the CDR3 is TGTGCCAGCAGTTTAGGGCTGGGGAGCACAGATACGCAGTATTTT.

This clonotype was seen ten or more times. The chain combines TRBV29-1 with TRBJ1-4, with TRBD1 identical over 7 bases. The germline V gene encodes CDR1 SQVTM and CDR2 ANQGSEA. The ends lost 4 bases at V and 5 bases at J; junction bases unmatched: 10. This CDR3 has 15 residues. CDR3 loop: CSVVSRGPANEKLFF. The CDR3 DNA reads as TGCAGCGTTGTAAGTAGGGGGCCAGCGAATGAAAAACTGTTTTTT.

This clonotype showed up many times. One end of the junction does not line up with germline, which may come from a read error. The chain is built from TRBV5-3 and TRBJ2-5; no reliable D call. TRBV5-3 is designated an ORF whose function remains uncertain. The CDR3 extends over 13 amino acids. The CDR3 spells CASSSPQEETQYF. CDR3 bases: TGTGCCAGCAGCTCTCCCCAGGAGGAGACCCAGTACTTC.

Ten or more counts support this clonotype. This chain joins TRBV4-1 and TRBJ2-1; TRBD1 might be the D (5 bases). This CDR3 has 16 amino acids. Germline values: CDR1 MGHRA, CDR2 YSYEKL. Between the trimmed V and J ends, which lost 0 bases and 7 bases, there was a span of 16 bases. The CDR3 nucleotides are TGCGCCAGCAGCCAAGAGGTCACGGACACACGGAATGAGCAGTTCTTC. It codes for CASSQEVTDTRNEQFF.

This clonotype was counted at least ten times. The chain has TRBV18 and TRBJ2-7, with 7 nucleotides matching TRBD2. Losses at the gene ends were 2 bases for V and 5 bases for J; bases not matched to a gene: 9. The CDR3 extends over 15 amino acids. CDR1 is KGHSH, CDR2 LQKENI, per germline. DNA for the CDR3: TGTGCCAGCTCACCAGCGGGGGTGTTAGCCCACGAGCAGTACTTC. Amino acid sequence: CASSPAGVLAHEQYF.

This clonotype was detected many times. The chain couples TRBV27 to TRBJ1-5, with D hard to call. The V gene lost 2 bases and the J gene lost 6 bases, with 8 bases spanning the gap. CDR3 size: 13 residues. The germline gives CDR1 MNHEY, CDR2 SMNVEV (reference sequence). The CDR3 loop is CASSLVEGQPQHF. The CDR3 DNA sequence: TGTGCCAGCAGTTTAGTGGAGGGTCAGCCCCAGCATTTT.

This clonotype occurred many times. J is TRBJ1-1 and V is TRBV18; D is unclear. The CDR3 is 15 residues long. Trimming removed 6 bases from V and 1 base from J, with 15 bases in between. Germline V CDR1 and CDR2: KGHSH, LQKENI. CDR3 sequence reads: CASSSPRERNTEAFF. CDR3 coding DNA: TGTGCCAGCTCCTCGCCCAGAGAAAGGAACACTGAAGCTTTCTTT.

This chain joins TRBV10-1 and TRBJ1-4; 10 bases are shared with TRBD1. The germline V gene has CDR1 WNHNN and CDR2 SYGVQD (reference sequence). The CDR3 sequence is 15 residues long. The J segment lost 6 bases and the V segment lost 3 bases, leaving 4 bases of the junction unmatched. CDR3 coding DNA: TGCGCCAGCAGTGATGGCGGGACAGGGGATGAAAAACTGTTTTTT. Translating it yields CASSDGGTGDEKLFF.

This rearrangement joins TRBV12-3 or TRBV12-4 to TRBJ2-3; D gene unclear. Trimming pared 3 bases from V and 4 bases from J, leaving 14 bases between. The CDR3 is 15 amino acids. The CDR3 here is CASSFWSENADTQYF. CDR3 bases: TGTGCCAGCAGTTTTTGGTCAGAAAACGCAGATACGCAGTATTTT.

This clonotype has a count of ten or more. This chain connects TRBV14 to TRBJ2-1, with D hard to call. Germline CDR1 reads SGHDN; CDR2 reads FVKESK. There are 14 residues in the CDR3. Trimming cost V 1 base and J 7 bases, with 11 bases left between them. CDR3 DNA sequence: TGTGCCAGCAGCCAAGCTTCGATCCAAAATGAGCAGTTCTTC. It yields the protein CASSQASIQNEQFF.

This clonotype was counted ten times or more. The CDR3 loop reads CSAPPRRRTGNGEQYF. CDR3 DNA sequence: TGCAGTGCCCCCCCGAGGAGGAGGACAGGGAATGGTGAGCAGTACTTC. The genes are TRBV20-1 and TRBJ2-7; 8 nucleotides agree with TRBD1. The CDR3 length is 16 residues. The V and J ends lost 6 bases and 7 bases, in that order; junction bases with no gene match: 20. The germline V gene has CDR1 DFQATT and CDR2 SNEGSKA (reference sequence).

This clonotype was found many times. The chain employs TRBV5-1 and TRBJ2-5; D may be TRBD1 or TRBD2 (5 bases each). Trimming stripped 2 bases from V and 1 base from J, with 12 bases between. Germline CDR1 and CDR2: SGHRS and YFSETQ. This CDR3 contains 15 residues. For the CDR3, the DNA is TGCGCCAGCAGCTTCGGGACGACAGTCCAAGAGACCCAGTACTTC. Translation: CASSFGTTVQETQYF.

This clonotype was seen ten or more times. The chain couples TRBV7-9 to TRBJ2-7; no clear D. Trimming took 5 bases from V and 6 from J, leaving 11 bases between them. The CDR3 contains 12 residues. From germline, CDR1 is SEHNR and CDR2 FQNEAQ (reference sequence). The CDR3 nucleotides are TGTGCCAGCAGCCATCGAGAGATCGAGCAGTACTTC. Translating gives CASSHREIEQYF.

The CDR3: CAWSASIEQYF. As DNA, the CDR3 is TGTGCCTGGAGTGCTAGCATCGAGCAGTACTTC. The chain combines TRBV30 with TRBJ2-7; TRBD2 might be the D (5 bases). V was trimmed by 1 base and J by 6 bases, leaving 7 bases between them. CDR1 is GTSNPN, CDR2 SVGIG, per germline (reference sequence). CDR3 length: 11 amino acids.

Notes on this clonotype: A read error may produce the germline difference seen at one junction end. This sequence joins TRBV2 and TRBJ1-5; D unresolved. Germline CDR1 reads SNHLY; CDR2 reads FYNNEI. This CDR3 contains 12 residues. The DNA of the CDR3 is TGTGCCAGCGACATCGGCAATCAGCCGCAGCATTTT. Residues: CASDIGNQPQHF.

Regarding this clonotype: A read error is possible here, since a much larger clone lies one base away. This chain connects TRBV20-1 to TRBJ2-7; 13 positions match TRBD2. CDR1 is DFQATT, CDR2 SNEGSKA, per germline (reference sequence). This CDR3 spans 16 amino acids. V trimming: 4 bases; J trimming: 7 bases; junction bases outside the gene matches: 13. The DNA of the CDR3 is TGCAGTGCTATCGGACTAGCGGGGGTGAACTACAATGAGCAGTACTTC. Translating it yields CSAIGLAGVNYNEQYF.

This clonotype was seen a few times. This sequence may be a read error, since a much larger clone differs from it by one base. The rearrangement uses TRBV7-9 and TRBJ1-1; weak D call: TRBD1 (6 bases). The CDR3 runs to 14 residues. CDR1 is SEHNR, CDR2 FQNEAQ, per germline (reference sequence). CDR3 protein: CAIRTGGLNTEAVF. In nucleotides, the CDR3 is TGTGCCATCCGCACCGGGGGGCTGAACACTGAAGCTGTCTTT.

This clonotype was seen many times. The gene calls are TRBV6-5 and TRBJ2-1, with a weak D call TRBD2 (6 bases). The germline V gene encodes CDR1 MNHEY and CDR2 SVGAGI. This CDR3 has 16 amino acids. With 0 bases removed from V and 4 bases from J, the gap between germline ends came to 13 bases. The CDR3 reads CASSYSGRGPYNEQFF. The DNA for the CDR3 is TGTGCCAGCAGTTACTCGGGGCGGGGCCCTTACAATGAGCAGTTCTTC.

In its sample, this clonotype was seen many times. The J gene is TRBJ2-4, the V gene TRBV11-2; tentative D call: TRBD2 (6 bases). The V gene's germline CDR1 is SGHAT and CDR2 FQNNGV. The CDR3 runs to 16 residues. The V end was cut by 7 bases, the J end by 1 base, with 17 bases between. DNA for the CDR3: TGTGCCAGCACCCCCCCGGGGGAAGGGGCCAAAAACATTCAGTACTTC. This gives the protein CASTPPGEGAKNIQYF.

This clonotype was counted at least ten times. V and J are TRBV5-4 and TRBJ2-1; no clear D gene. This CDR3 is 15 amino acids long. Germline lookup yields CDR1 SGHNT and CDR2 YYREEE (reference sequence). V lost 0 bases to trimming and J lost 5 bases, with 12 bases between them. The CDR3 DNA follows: TGTGCCAGCAGCTTGGATCCCCCCGAGAACAATGAGCAGTTCTTC. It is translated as CASSLDPPENNEQFF.

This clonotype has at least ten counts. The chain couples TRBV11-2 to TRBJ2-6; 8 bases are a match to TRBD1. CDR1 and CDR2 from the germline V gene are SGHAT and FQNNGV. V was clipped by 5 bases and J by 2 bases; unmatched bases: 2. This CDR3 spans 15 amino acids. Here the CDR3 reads CASSGTGAGANVLTF. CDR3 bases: TGTGCCAGCAGCGGGACAGGTGCTGGGGCCAACGTCCTGACTTTC.

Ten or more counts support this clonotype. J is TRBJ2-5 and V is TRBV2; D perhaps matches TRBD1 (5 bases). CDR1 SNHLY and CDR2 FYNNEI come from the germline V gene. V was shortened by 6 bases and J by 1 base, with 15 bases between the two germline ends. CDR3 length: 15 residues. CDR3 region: CASRAVPGSQETQYF. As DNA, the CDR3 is TGTGCCAGCAGAGCCGTTCCAGGGTCCCAAGAGACCCAGTACTTC.